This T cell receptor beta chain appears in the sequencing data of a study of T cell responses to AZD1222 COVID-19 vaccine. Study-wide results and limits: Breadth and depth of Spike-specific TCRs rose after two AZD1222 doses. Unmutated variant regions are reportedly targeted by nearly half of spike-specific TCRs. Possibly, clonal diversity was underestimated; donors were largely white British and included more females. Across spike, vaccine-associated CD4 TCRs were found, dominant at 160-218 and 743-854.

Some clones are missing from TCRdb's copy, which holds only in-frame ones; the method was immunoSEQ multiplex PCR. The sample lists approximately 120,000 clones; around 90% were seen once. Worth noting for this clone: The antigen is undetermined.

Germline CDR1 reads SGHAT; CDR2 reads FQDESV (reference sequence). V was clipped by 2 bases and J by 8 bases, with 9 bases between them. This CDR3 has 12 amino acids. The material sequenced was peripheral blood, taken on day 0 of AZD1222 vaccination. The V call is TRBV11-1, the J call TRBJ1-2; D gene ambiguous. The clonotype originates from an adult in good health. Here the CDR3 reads CASSLYMDGYTF. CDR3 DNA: TGTGCCAGCAGCTTATACATGGACGGCTACACCTTC.